These 8 T cell receptor beta chains share one sample of origin, sequenced in a study of T cells in Graves' hyperthyroidism and ophthalmopathy. TCR beta CDR3 regions were amplified from RNA transcripts. HTBI primers were used for first-round RT-PCR of the TCR CDR3. TCRdb reanalysed the multiplex PCR reads using MiXCR and keeps one entry per CDR3 protein. This sample yields over 550,000 distinct CDR3 sequences, of which 16% are seen a single time; around 18% belongs to the top ten. The sequencing input was blood. The receptors stem from a woman aged 18-29 years with Graves' hyperthyroidism.

In this sample, this clonotype turned up a few times. The V and J genes are TRBV7-2 and TRBJ1-3, with TRBD1 identical over 8 bases. Germline loops: CDR1 SGHTA, CDR2 FQGNSA. This CDR3 is built from 12 residues. Trimming removed 5 bases from V and 8 bases from J; junction bases left unmatched: 2. The CDR3 spells CASSVQGDTIYF. The DNA of the CDR3 is TGTGCCAGCAGCGTACAGGGGGACACCATATATTTT.

The CDR3 sequence is CASKEGPGTGELFF. Written as DNA, the CDR3 is TGCGCCAGCAAAGAGGGTCCGGGCACCGGGGAGCTGTTTTTT. This chain links TRBV5-1 with TRBJ2-2, with D perhaps TRBD2 (5 bases). Germline V gene lookup returns CDR1 SGHRS and CDR2 YFSETQ. The CDR3 has 14 residues. The V gene lost 6 bases and the J gene lost 4 bases, with 13 bases spanning the gap. Full variable domain (outside the CDR3, taken from reference TRBV5-1 and TRBJ2-2): KAGVTQTPRYLIKTRGQQVTLSCSPISGHRSVSWYQQTPGQGLQFLFEYFSETQRNKGNFPGRFSGRQFSNSRSEMNVSTLELGDSALYLCASKEGPGTGELFFGEGSRLTVL.

The table lists this clonotype with a few counts. J is TRBJ2-3 and V is TRBV27; 10 bases agree with TRBD2. The CDR3 has 17 residues. Germline V gives CDR1 MNHEY, CDR2 SMNVEV (reference sequence). V dropped 3 bases and J dropped 3; count of bases not matched to a gene: 9. The CDR3 coding sequence is TGTGCCAGCAGTTTCAGGGCTAGCGGGAGTCGTACAGATACGCAGTATTTT. It specifies CASSFRASGSRTDTQYF.

This chain uses TRBV20-1 with TRBJ2-7; 15 bases are a match to TRBD2. CDR1 is DFQATT and CDR2 is SNEGSKA in the germline V gene (reference sequence). This CDR3 contains 15 residues. The junction had 11 bases not matched to a gene; V was cut back by 7 bases and J by 7 bases. CDR3 loop: CSGSGLAGGLREQYF. The CDR3 bases are TGCAGTGGGTCTGGACTAGCGGGAGGGCTTCGGGAGCAGTACTTC.

There are many counts of this clonotype. The chain links TRBV20-1 to TRBJ2-7; TRBD2 agrees at 14 bases. Per the germline V gene, CDR1 is DFQATT and CDR2 is SNEGSKA (reference sequence). V lost 0 bases to trimming and J lost 4 bases; unmatched junction nucleotides: 5. The CDR3 runs 16 residues. In DNA, the CDR3 is TGCAGTGCTAGAGAGGCCGGGACTAGCGGGAGATACGAGCAGTACTTC. Translated, it gives CSAREAGTSGRYEQYF.

This clonotype was picked up a small number of times. This chain links TRBV5-1 with TRBJ2-1; the match to TRBD1 covers 8 bases. The CDR3 extends over 15 amino acids. Germline V lookup: CDR1 SGHRS, CDR2 YFSETQ. The ends lost 2 bases at V and 8 bases at J; junction bases unmatched: 9. The CDR3 loop is CASSFLGTGIDEQFF. The CDR3 region has the DNA TGCGCCAGCAGCTTTTTAGGGACAGGCATCGATGAGCAGTTCTTC.

This clonotype was recorded a few times. The chain carries TRBV24-1 and TRBJ1-4, with a weak D call TRBD1 (5 bases). The ends were cut back, 2 bases at V and 7 bases at J, with 7 bases in the middle. In germline, CDR1 is KGHDR, CDR2 SFDVKD. This CDR3 has 13 amino acids. DNA for the CDR3: TGTGCCACCAGTGATTCCAGGGCTGAAAAACTGTTTTTT. This codes for CATSDSRAEKLFF.

This clonotype was observed at least ten times. The gene calls are TRBV20-1 and TRBJ2-5, with TRBD1 identical over 11 bases. The CDR3 extends over 15 amino acids. The V gene's germline CDR1 is DFQATT and CDR2 SNEGSKA (reference sequence). V was pared by 4 bases and J by 4 bases, with 8 bases of the junction left unmatched. As DNA, the CDR3 is TGCAGTGCTACCGAGAGGGACAGGGGGGGAGAGACCCAGTACTTC. Amino acids: CSATERDRGGETQYF.